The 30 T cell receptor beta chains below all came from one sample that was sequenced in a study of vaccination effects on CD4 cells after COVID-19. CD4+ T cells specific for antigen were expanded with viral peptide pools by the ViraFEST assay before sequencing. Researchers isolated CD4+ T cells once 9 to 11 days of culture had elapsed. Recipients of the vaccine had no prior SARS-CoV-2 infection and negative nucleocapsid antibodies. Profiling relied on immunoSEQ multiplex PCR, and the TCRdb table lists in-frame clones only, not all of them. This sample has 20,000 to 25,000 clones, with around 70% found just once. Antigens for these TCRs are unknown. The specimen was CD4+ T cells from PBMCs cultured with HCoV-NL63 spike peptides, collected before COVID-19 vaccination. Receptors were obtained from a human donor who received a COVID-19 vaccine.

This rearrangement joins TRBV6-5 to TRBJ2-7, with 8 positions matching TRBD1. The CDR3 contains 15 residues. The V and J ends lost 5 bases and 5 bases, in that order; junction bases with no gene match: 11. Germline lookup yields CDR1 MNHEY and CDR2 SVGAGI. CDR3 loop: CASSQTGQEVDEQYF. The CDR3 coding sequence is TGTGCCAGCAGTCAAACGGGACAGGAAGTCGACGAGCAGTACTTC.

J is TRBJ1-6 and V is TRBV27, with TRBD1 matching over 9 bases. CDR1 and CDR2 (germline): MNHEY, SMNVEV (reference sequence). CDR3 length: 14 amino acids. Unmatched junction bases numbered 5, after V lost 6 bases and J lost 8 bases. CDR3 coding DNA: TGTGCCAGCAGCATCCGGGACAGGGATTCACCCCTCCACTTT. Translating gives CASSIRDRDSPLHF.

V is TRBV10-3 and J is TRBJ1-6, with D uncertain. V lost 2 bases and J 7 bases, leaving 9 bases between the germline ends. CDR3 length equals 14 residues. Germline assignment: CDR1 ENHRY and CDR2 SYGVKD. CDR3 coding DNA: TGTGCCATCAGTGAGGTCGTAGGGAATTCACCCCTCCACTTT. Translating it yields CAISEVVGNSPLHF.

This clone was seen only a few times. CDR3 DNA sequence: TGTGCCAGTACTCAAGGGACTAGCGGAGATACGCAGTATTTT. Translating gives CASTQGTSGDTQYF. The genes are TRBV19 and TRBJ2-3, with 11 bases fitting TRBD2. The germline gives CDR1 LNHDA, CDR2 SQIVND (reference sequence). The ends lost 7 bases at V and 5 bases at J; junction bases unmatched: 5. The CDR3 covers 14 residues.

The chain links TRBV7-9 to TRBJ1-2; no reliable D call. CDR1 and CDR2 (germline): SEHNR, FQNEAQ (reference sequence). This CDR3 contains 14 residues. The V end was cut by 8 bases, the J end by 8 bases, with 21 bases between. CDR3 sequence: CASSSLLQAGGYTF. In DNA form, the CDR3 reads TGTGCCAGCTCCTCCTTGCTCCAGGCGGGAGGCTACACCTTC.

As DNA, the CDR3 is TGTGCCAGCTCACCGCGACAGGGTGGCGGAGGGAGCTCTGGAAACACCATATATTTT. Its translation: CASSPRQGGGGSSGNTIYF. The J gene is TRBJ1-3, the V gene TRBV18; 7 bases are shared with TRBD1. V gave up 3 bases and J gave up 0 bases; unmatched junction bases: 14. The germline CDR1 and CDR2 sequences are KGHSH and LQKENI. The CDR3 loop spans 19 amino acids. The full variable domain, completed using reference TRBV18 and TRBJ1-3, is NAGVMQNPRHLVRRRGQEARLRCSPMKGHSHVYWYRQLPEEGLKFMVYLQKENIIDESGMPKERFSAEFPKEGPSILRIQQVVRGDSAAYFCASSPRQGGGGSSGNTIYFGEGSWLTVV.

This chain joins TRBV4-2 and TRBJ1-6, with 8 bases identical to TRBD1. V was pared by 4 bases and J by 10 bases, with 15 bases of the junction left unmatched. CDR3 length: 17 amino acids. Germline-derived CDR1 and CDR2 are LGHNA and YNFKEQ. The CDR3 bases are TGTGCCAGCAGCCTAGACGAGGCACAGGGGGGGGTGTCACCCCTCCACTTT. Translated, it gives CASSLDEAQGGVSPLHF.

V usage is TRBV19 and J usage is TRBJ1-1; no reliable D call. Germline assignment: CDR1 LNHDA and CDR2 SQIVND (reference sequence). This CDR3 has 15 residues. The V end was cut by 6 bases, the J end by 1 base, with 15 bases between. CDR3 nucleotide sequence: TGTGCCAGTAGCCGAACGGGAAGGTGGAACACTGAAGCTTTCTTT. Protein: CASSRTGRWNTEAFF. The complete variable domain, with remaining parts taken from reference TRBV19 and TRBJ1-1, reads DGGITQSPKYLFRKEGQNVTLSCEQNLNHDAMYWYRQDPGQGLRLIYYSQIVNDFQKGDIAEGYSVSREKKESFPLTVTSAQKNPTAFYLCASSRTGRWNTEAFFGQGTRLTVV.

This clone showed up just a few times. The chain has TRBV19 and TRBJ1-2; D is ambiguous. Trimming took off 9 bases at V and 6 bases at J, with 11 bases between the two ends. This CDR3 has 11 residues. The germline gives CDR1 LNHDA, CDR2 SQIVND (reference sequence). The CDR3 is CASTDVNGYTF. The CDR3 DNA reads TGTGCCAGCACGGATGTGAATGGCTACACCTTC.

The CDR3 nucleotides read TGTGCCAGTAGGGAGGCCTCTGGGGCCAACGTCCTGACTTTC. This encodes CASREASGANVLTF. The gene calls are TRBV19 and TRBJ2-6; a possible D gene is TRBD2 (5 bases). The CDR3 extends over 14 amino acids. The V gene's germline CDR1 is LNHDA and CDR2 SQIVND (reference sequence). The V end was cut by 6 bases, the J end by 0 bases, with 6 bases between.

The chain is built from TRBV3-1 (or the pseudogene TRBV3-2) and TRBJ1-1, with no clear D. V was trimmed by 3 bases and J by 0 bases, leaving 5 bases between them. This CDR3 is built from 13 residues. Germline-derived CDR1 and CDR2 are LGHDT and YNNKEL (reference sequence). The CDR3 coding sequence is TGTGCCAGCAGCCAGTGGATGAACACTGAAGCTTTCTTT. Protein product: CASSQWMNTEAFF.

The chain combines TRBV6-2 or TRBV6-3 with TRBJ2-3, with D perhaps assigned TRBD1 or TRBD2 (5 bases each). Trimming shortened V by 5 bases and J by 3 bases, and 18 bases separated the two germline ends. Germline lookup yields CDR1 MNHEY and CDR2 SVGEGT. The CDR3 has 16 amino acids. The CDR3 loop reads CASSLYSGQRTDTQYF. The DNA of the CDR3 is TGTGCCAGCAGTCTTTATTCGGGGCAGAGGACAGATACGCAGTATTTT.

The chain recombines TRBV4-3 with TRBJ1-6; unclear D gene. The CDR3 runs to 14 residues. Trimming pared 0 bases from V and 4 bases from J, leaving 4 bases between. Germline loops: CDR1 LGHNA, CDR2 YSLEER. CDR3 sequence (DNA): TGCGCCAGCAGCCAAGACCAGTATAATTCACCCCTCCACTTT. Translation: CASSQDQYNSPLHF.

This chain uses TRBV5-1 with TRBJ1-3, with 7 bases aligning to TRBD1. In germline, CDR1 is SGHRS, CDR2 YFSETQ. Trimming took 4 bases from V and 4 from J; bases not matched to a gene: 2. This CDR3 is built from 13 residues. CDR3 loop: CASSQGDGNTIYF. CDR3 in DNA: TGCGCCAGCAGCCAGGGGGACGGAAACACCATATATTTT.

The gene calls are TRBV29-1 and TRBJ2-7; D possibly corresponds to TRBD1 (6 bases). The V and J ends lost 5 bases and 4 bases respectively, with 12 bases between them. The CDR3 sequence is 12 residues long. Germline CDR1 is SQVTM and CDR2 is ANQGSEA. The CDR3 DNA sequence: TGCAGCGTTCGGGCAGGGGAGTACGAGCAGTACTTC. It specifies CSVRAGEYEQYF.

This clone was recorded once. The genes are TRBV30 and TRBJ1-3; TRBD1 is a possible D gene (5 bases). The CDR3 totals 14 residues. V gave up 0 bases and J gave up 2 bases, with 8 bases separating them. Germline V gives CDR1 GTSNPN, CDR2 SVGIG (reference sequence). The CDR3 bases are TGTGCCTGGAGTGTAGCGGGGGCTGGAAACACCATATATTTT. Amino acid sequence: CAWSVAGAGNTIYF.

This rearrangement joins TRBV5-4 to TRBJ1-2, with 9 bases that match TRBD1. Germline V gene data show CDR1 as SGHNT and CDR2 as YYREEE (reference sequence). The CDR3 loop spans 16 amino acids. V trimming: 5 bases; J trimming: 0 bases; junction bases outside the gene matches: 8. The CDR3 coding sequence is TGTGCCAGCAGACGCACAGGGGGCGCGGCTAACTATGGCTACACCTTC. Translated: CASRRTGGAANYGYTF.

The CDR3 is CASSIVSVTDTQYF. CDR3 nucleotides: TGTGCCAGTAGTATAGTTAGCGTGACAGATACGCAGTATTTT. The chain couples TRBV19 to TRBJ2-3, with TRBD2 as a possible D gene (5 bases). The V end lost 1 base, the J end lost 3 bases, and 8 bases lay between the germline ends. This CDR3 is built from 14 residues. Germline CDR1 reads LNHDA; CDR2 reads SQIVND (reference sequence).

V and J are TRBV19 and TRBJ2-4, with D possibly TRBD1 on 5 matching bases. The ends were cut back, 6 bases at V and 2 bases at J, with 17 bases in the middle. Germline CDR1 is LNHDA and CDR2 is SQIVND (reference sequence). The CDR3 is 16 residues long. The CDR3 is CASRPDSLGTKNIQYF. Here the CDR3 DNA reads TGTGCCAGTAGACCCGACAGCTTGGGGACCAAAAACATTCAGTACTTC.

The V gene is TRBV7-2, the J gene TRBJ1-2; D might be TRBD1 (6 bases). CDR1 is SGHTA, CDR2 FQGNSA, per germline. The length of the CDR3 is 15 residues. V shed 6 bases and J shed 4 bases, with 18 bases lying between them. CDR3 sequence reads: CASSRTGSNLYGYTF. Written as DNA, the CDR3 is TGTGCCAGCAGTCGTACAGGGTCGAACCTCTATGGCTACACCTTC.

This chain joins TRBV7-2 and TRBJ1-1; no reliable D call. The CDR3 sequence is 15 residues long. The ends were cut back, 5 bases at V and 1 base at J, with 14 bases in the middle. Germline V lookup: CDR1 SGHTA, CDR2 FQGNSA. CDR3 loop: CASSKVGWKNTEAFF. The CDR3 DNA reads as TGTGCCAGCAGCAAAGTTGGTTGGAAGAACACTGAAGCTTTCTTT.

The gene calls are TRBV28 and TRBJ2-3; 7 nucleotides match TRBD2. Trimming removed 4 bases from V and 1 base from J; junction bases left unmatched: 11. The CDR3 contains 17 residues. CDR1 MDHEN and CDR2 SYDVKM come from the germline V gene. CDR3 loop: CASSSPGRVEGTDTQYF. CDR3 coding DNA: TGTGCCAGCAGTTCCCCTGGGAGGGTGGAAGGCACAGATACGCAGTATTTT.

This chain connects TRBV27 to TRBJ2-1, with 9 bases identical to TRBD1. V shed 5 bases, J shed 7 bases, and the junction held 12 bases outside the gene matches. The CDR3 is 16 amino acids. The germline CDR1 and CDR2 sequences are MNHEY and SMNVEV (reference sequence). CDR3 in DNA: TGTGCCAGCAGTCTCTTAAAGGGACAGGGTATGAATGAGCAGTTCTTC. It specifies CASSLLKGQGMNEQFF.

The CDR3 protein is CASSYSVPQGSSEAFF. The CDR3 DNA sequence: TGTGCCAGCAGTTACTCGGTTCCACAGGGGTCTTCCGAAGCTTTCTTT. J is TRBJ1-1 and V is TRBV6-6, with TRBD1 identical over 7 bases. Trimming at V came to 0 bases and at J to 8 bases, leaving 12 bases not matched to a gene. The CDR3 spans 16 residues. Germline V CDR1 and CDR2: MNHNY, SVGAGI (reference sequence).

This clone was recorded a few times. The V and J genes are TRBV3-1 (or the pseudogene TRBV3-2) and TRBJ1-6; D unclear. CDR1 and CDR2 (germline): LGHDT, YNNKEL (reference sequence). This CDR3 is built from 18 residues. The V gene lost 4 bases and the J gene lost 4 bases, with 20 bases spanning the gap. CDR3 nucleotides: TGTGCCAGCAGCCCTCGCGGGGTGAGCTCCCTGTATAATTCACCCCTCCACTTT. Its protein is CASSPRGVSSLYNSPLHF.

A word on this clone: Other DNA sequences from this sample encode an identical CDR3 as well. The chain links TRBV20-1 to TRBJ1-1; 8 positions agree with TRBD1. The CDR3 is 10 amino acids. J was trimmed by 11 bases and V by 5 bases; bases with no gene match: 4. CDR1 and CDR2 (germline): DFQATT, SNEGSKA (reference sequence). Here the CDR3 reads CSARGQGAFF. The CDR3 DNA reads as TGCAGTGCTCGAGGACAGGGCGCTTTCTTT.

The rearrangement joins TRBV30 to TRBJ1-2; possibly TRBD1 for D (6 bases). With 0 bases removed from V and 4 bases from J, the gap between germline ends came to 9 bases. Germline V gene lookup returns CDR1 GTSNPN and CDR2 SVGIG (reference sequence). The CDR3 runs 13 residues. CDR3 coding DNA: TGTGCCTGGAGTGTAAAGGGGGGCTATGGCTACACCTTC. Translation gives CAWSVKGGYGYTF.

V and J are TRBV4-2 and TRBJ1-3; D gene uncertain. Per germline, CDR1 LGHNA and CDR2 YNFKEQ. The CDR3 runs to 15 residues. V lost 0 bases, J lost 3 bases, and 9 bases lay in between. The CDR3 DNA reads TGTGCCAGCAGCCAAGATCCAGGACTTGGAAACACCATATATTTT. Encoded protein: CASSQDPGLGNTIYF.

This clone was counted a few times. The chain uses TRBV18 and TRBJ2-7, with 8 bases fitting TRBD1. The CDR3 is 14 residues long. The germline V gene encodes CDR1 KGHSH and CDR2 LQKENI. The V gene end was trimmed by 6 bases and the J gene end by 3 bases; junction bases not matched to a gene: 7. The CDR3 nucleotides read TGTGCCAGCTCCCCAGGACAGGGTAACTACGAGCAGTACTTC. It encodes CASSPGQGNYEQYF.

This CDR3 is CASSIQGTYEQYF. The CDR3 DNA follows: TGTGCCAGCAGTATACAGGGGACCTACGAGCAGTACTTC. The V gene is TRBV6-2 or TRBV6-3, the J gene TRBJ2-7; 7 bases fit TRBD1. Germline-derived CDR1 and CDR2 are MNHEY and SVGEGT. This CDR3 region has 13 residues. With 5 bases clipped from V and 2 bases from J, the junction kept 3 bases outside the gene matches.